The 21 T cell receptor beta chains given below trace back to one sample, sequenced in a study of T cells in Graves' hyperthyroidism and ophthalmopathy. Amplification of TCR beta CDR3 regions used RNA as the template. HTBI primers drove first-round RT-PCR of the TCR CDR3. TCRdb redid the calling of the multiplex PCR reads with MiXCR, one entry per CDR3 protein. The sample carries about 380,000 distinct CDR3 sequences, less than 20% recorded once. The sequenced sample consisted of blood. These receptor sequences come from a man aged 18 to 35 with Graves' ophthalmopathy.

The sample holds many counts of this clonotype. V gene TRBV12-3 or TRBV12-4 combines with J gene TRBJ1-2, with D maybe TRBD1 (5 bases). This CDR3 is built from 14 residues. V was shortened by 5 bases and J by 8 bases, with 18 bases between the two germline ends. Written as DNA, the CDR3 is TGTGCCAGCAGTCTCGGGGGGAGGGCAGGAGGCTACACCTTC. This sequence encodes CASSLGGRAGGYTF.

Ten or more counts support this clonotype. The chain couples TRBV3-1 to TRBJ2-1; D ambiguous. The V end was cut by 4 bases, the J end by 8 bases, with 9 bases between. The CDR3 has 12 residues. Germline V gene lookup returns CDR1 LGHDT and CDR2 YNNKEL (reference sequence). In DNA form, the CDR3 reads TGTGCCAGCAGCCGTGCGAGTTATGAGCAGTTCTTC. This sequence encodes CASSRASYEQFF.

This clonotype has at least ten counts. The chain employs TRBV6-6 and TRBJ2-5, with D possibly TRBD1 on 5 matching bases. The CDR3 is made up of 14 amino acids. V was shortened by 1 base and J by 5 bases, with 11 bases between the two germline ends. Germline loops: CDR1 MNHNY, CDR2 SVGAGI (reference sequence). The CDR3 spells CASSYLGAKETQYF. The CDR3 nucleotides read TGTGCCAGCAGTTACTTAGGGGCGAAGGAGACCCAGTACTTC.

This clonotype was picked up many times. CDR3 sequence reads: CASSESEEGSYEQYF. In nucleotides, the CDR3 is TGCGCCAGCAGTGAGTCGGAGGAGGGGTCCTACGAGCAGTACTTC. The gene calls are TRBV10-2 and TRBJ2-7, with D perhaps matching TRBD2 (6 bases). CDR1 is WSHSY and CDR2 is SAAADI in the germline V gene. The CDR3 is made up of 15 amino acids. V was shortened by 0 bases and J by 1 base, with 10 bases between the two germline ends.

V and J are TRBV6-2 or TRBV6-3 and TRBJ1-1; no firm D call. V was trimmed by 7 bases and J by 1 base, leaving 10 bases between them. Germline V gives CDR1 MNHEY, CDR2 SVGEGT. This CDR3 comprises 13 residues. The CDR3 region has the DNA TGTGCCAGCATTCCGGGCGGGAACACTGAAGCTTTCTTT. Translated: CASIPGGNTEAFF.

This clonotype has just a few counts. The V and J genes are TRBV11-2 and TRBJ1-3; TRBD1 aligns across 7 bases. This CDR3 region has 16 residues. Trimming took 4 bases from V and 3 from J; bases not matched to a gene: 9. Germline loops: CDR1 SGHAT, CDR2 FQNNGV. The CDR3 protein is CASSSSRGTYGNTIYF. DNA for the CDR3: TGTGCCAGCAGCTCCAGCAGGGGGACGTATGGAAACACCATATATTTT. The variable domain in full, with the rest retrieved from reference TRBV11-2 and TRBJ1-3, is EAGVAQSPRYKIIEKRQSVAFWCNPISGHATLYWYQQILGQGPKLLIQFQNNGVVDDSQLPKDRFSAERLKGVDSTLKIQPAKLEDSAVYLCASSSSRGTYGNTIYFGEGSWLTVV.

The gene calls are TRBV11-2 and TRBJ2-3; TRBD2 agrees at 7 bases. CDR1 and CDR2 (germline): SGHAT, FQNNGV. The CDR3 is 16 residues long. V lost 3 bases to trimming and J lost 0 bases; unmatched junction nucleotides: 6. The CDR3 bases are TGTGCCAGCAGCTTGGGGAGCGGGGCGAGCACAGATACGCAGTATTTT. Translated: CASSLGSGASTDTQYF. The full variable domain, in which reference TRBV11-2 and TRBJ2-3 provide the parts outside the CDR3, is EAGVAQSPRYKIIEKRQSVAFWCNPISGHATLYWYQQILGQGPKLLIQFQNNGVVDDSQLPKDRFSAERLKGVDSTLKIQPAKLEDSAVYLCASSLGSGASTDTQYFGPGTRLTVL.

The chain is built from TRBV3-1 and TRBJ1-6; unclear D gene. V was pared by 0 bases and J by 8 bases, with 14 bases between. This CDR3 contains 16 residues. From germline, CDR1 is LGHDT and CDR2 YNNKEL (reference sequence). The CDR3 coding sequence is TGTGCCAGCAGCCAAGAGCAGAGTTACCTCCATTCACCCCTCCACTTT. It translates to CASSQEQSYLHSPLHF.

The sample holds many counts of this clonotype. The V call is TRBV6-6, the J call TRBJ2-7; D gene uncertain. V was cut by 2 bases and J by 5 bases, with 10 bases left in between. This CDR3 is 13 amino acids long. CDR1 and CDR2 (germline): MNHNY, SVGAGI (reference sequence). For the CDR3, the DNA is TGTGCCAGCAGTTACGGTTTAGGGAACGAGCAGTACTTC. The encoded protein is CASSYGLGNEQYF.

This clonotype was counted a few times. The J gene is TRBJ1-2, the V gene TRBV11-2; TRBD1 agrees at 7 bases. The CDR3 consists of 15 residues. With 1 base clipped from V and 5 bases from J, the junction kept 7 bases outside the gene matches. Germline V CDR1 and CDR2: SGHAT, FQNNGV. This CDR3 reads CASSLVVGTDYGYTF. In DNA form, the CDR3 reads TGTGCCAGCAGCTTAGTCGTCGGGACAGATTATGGCTACACCTTC.

The chain joins TRBV12-3 or TRBV12-4 to TRBJ2-5; 9 bases match TRBD1. Trimming at V came to 5 bases and at J to 2 bases, leaving 6 bases not matched to a gene. The CDR3 runs 15 residues. Here the CDR3 reads CASSRWGQGQETQYF. The CDR3 DNA reads as TGTGCCAGCAGTAGGTGGGGACAGGGACAAGAGACCCAGTACTTC.

The sample holds a few counts of this clonotype. The chain couples TRBV20-1 to TRBJ2-5; D unclear. The CDR3 consists of 15 residues. Trimming removed 2 bases from V and 4 bases from J, with 17 bases in between. The germline gives CDR1 DFQATT, CDR2 SNEGSKA (reference sequence). CDR3 bases: TGCAGTGCTAGAAGTGGGTCGGTGGGCCGAGAGACCCAGTACTTC. The encoded protein is CSARSGSVGRETQYF.

Ten or more counts support this clonotype. The rearrangement links TRBV3-1 to TRBJ1-1; TRBD1 might be the D (6 bases). The V and J ends lost 4 bases and 3 bases respectively, with 9 bases between them. Looked up from germline, CDR1 is LGHDT and CDR2 is YNNKEL (reference sequence). The CDR3 contains 13 residues. CDR3 protein: CASSPGQHTEAFF. The CDR3 bases are TGTGCCAGCAGCCCCGGACAGCACACTGAAGCTTTCTTT.

The chain couples TRBV7-8 to TRBJ2-5; 8 nucleotides align to TRBD2. This CDR3 is built from 16 residues. CDR1 and CDR2 (germline): SGHVS, FQNEAQ. V dropped 3 bases and J dropped 1; count of bases not matched to a gene: 7. For the CDR3, the DNA is TGTGCCAGCAGCTTCTTAGCGGGGAACCCCCAAGAGACCCAGTACTTC. Translated, it gives CASSFLAGNPQETQYF.

This clonotype was counted only a few times. This chain uses TRBV14 with TRBJ1-2, with D possibly TRBD1 on 6 matching bases. The CDR3 totals 13 residues. In germline, CDR1 is SGHDN, CDR2 FVKESK. The ends were cut back, 3 bases at V and 6 bases at J, with 11 bases in the middle. CDR3 region: CASSQAWTDGYTF. CDR3 in DNA: TGTGCCAGCAGCCAGGCCTGGACAGATGGCTACACCTTC.

There are many counts of this clonotype. The J gene is TRBJ2-3, the V gene TRBV24-1, with 10 bases fitting TRBD2. The CDR3 is 16 residues long. The trim removed 5 bases at V and 2 bases at J, leaving 6 bases unmatched. Germline-derived CDR1 and CDR2 are KGHDR and SFDVKD. The CDR3 loop reads CATSAPSGGTTDTQYF. CDR3 nucleotide sequence: TGTGCCACCAGTGCGCCTAGCGGGGGCACCACAGATACGCAGTATTTT.

This clonotype has a count of ten or more. The gene calls are TRBV29-1 and TRBJ1-1; 7 positions agree with TRBD1. The CDR3 is 12 residues long. The J segment lost 10 bases and the V segment lost 3 bases, leaving 8 bases of the junction unmatched. Germline values: CDR1 SQVTM, CDR2 ANQGSEA. The DNA for the CDR3 is TGCAGCGTTGACGAAGGGGGCGTCGTAGCTTTCTTT. It specifies CSVDEGGVVAFF. Variable domain in full (rest from reference TRBV29-1 and TRBJ1-1): SAVISQKPSRDICQRGTSLTIQCQVDSQVTMMFWYRQQPGQSLTLIATANQGSEATYESGFVIDKFPISRPNLTFSTLTVSNMSPEDSSIYLCSVDEGGVVAFFGQGTRLTVV.

The chain combines TRBV10-3 with TRBJ1-3, with TRBD1 matching over 7 bases. In germline, CDR1 is ENHRY, CDR2 SYGVKD. The CDR3 contains 12 residues. Unmatched junction bases numbered 1, after V lost 8 bases and J lost 3 bases. In DNA form, the CDR3 reads TGTGCCATCGGGACAGATGGAAACACCATATATTTT. This codes for CAIGTDGNTIYF.

In this sample, this clonotype turned up many times. The rearrangement joins TRBV3-1 to TRBJ2-5; the D call may be TRBD1 or TRBD2 (6 bases each). V lost 0 bases, J lost 3 bases, and 11 bases lay in between. Per germline, CDR1 LGHDT and CDR2 YNNKEL (reference sequence). This CDR3 region has 15 residues. CDR3 in DNA: TGTGCCAGCAGCCAAGAGCCGGGGGCGGAAGAGACCCAGTACTTC. Translation: CASSQEPGAEETQYF.

This chain joins TRBV29-1 and TRBJ1-2, with D hard to call. V lost 0 bases to trimming and J lost 8 bases, with 4 bases between them. The CDR3 spans 10 residues. From germline, CDR1 is SQVTM and CDR2 ANQGSEA. CDR3 sequence (DNA): TGCAGCGTTGAAGATCGCGGCTACACCTTC. Translating it yields CSVEDRGYTF.

This clonotype was recorded many times. The gene calls are TRBV2 and TRBJ1-5; maybe TRBD1 (6 bases). Germline-derived CDR1 and CDR2 are SNHLY and FYNNEI. This CDR3 spans 15 amino acids. The V end lost 0 bases, the J end lost 6 bases, and 12 bases lay between the germline ends. The DNA of the CDR3 is TGTGCCAGCAGTGAAGCGCTTCGGGGGGCTCAGCCCCAGCATTTT. Protein sequence: CASSEALRGAQPQHF.